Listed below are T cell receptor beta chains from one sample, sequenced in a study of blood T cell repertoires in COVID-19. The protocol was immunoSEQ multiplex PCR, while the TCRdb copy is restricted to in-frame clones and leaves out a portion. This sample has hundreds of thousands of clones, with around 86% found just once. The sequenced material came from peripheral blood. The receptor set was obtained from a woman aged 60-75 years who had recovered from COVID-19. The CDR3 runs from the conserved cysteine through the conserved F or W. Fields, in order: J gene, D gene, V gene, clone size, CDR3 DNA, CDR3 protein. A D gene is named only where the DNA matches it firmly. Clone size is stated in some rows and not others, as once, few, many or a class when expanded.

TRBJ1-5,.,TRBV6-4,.,TGTGCCAGCAGTGAACTTCTCAATCAGCCCCAGCATTTT,CASSELLNQPQHF
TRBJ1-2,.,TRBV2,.,TGTGCCAGCCGCCGTTCGGAGCAGTACTATGGCTACACCTTC,CASRRSEQYYGYTF
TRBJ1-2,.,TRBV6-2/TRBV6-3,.,TGTGCCAGCAGTTACCAGGAAACTCTAAACAGGGAGCTCAATGGCTACACCTTC,CASSYQETLNRELNGYTF
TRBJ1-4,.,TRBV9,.,TGTGCCAGCAGCGTACGTCCCGATGAGGGTTTAACTAATGAAAAACTGTTTTTT,CASSVRPDEGLTNEKLFF
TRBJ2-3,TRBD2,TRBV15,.,TGTGCCACCAGCAGAGATGGAGAGGGAGGGGATACGCAGTATTTT,CATSRDGEGGDTQYF
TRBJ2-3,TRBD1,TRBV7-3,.,TGTGCCAGCAGCAGCACCGGGACAGGGGGCGGAACAGATACGCAGTATTTT,CASSSTGTGGGTDTQYF
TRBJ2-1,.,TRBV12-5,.,TGTGCTAGTGGGACAGGAATCTACAATGAGCAGTTCTTC,CASGTGIYNEQFF
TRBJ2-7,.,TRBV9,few,TGTGCCAGCAGCCCCGGAGATGGCGAGCAGTACTTC,CASSPGDGEQYF
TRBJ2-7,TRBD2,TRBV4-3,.,TGCGCCAGCAGCCGTACTCGGGGGGGCCGATATAGCACCTACGAGCAGTACTTC,CASSRTRGGRYSTYEQYF
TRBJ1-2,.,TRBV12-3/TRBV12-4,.,TGTGCCAGCAACTGGGCCTCCAGCTATGGCTACACCTTC,CASNWASSYGYTF
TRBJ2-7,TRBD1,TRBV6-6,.,TGTGCCAGCAGTAAAAGACAGGGAATCTCCTACGAGCAGTACTTC,CASSKRQGISYEQYF
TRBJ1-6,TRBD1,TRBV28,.,TGTGCCAGCAGTTTCTCACAGGGGAAAGGTTCACCCCTCCACTTT,CASSFSQGKGSPLHF
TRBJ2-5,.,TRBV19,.,TGTGCCAGTAGTATTTCTACACGTAGCATTCTCGAGACCCAGTACTTC,CASSISTRSILETQYF
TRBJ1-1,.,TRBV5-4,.,TGTGCCAGCAGCTTGGGATGGGGGACAGAAGCTTTCTTT,CASSLGWGTEAFF
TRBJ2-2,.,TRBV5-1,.,TGCGCCAGCAGGCAGGGTGCCACCGGGGAGCTGTTTTTT,CASRQGATGELFF
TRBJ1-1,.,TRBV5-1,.,TGCGCCAGCAGCTTGGACAGACCCACTGAAGCTTTCTTT,CASSLDRPTEAFF